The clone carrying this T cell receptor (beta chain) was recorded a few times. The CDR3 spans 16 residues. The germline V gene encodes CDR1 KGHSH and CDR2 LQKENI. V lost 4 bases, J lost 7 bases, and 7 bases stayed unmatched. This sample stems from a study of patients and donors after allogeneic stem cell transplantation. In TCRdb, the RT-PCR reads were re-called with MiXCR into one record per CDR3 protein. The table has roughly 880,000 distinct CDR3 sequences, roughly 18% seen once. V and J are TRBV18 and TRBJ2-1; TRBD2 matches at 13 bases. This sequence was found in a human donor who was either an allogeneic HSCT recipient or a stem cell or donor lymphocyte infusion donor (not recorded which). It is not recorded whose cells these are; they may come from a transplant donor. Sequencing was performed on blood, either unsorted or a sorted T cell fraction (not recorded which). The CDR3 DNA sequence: TGTGCCAGCTCACGCAGACTAGCGGGGGGTGAGAATGAGCAGTTCTTC. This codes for CASSRRLAGGENEQFF. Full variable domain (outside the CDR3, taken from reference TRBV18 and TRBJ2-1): NAGVMQNPRHLVRRRGQEARLRCSPMKGHSHVYWYRQLPEEGLKFMVYLQKENIIDESGMPKERFSAEFPKEGPSILRIQQVVRGDSAAYFCASSRRLAGGENEQFFGPGTRLTVL.